Presented here are 23 T cell receptor beta chains from one specimen sequenced in a study of preoperative IRX-2 immunotherapy in early breast cancer (dated by TCRdb to between 2017 and 2020). The intended sense of this specimen's treatment or condition label: preoperative locoregional IRX-2 cytokine immunotherapy. Library creation used the immunoSEQ multiplex PCR assay. This is the immuneACCESS table as TCRdb keeps it, with only in-frame sequences that have V and J called. A part of the clones is gone; compared with another copy, unresolved V genes explain less than half, and the rest is unexplained. The sample records about 62,000 clones, approximately 94% of which are singletons. Of the sample, 1.5% to 2% falls within the top ten clones. Sampling was performed from a patient treated with IRX-2 immunotherapy. Receptor source: a human donor with breast cancer.

The chain uses TRBV27 and TRBJ2-7; perhaps TRBD2 as D (6 bases). Germline V lookup: CDR1 MNHEY, CDR2 SMNVEV (reference sequence). V lost 1 base to trimming and J lost 7 bases, with 11 bases between them. The CDR3 extends over 13 amino acids. The CDR3 DNA reads as TGTGCCAGCAGTTTATACGGTGCGGGGGAGCAGTACTTC. Protein sequence: CASSLYGAGEQYF.

The J gene is TRBJ2-4, the V gene TRBV5-6; D is possibly TRBD1 (6 bases). The V end was cut by 8 bases, the J end by 3 bases, with 12 bases between. In germline, CDR1 is SGHDT, CDR2 YYEEEE. This CDR3 region has 13 residues. CDR3 protein: CASMDSLKNIQYF. As DNA, the CDR3 is TGTGCCAGTATGGACAGCCTCAAAAACATTCAGTACTTC.

The genes are TRBV28 and TRBJ1-1; D uncertain. This CDR3 is 15 amino acids long. The germline V gene has CDR1 MDHEN and CDR2 SYDVKM. The V gene lost 8 bases and the J gene lost 4 bases, with 20 bases spanning the gap. The CDR3 DNA reads as TGTGCCAGCGAGATGATGTGGGGTGCGGGCACTGAAGCTTTCTTT. It encodes CASEMMWGAGTEAFF.

The chain carries TRBV28 and TRBJ2-3; 14 nucleotides align to TRBD2. J gave up 5 bases and V 8 bases, and 3 bases lay outside the gene matches. Germline lookup yields CDR1 MDHEN and CDR2 SYDVKM. The CDR3 is 14 amino acids. The CDR3 region is CASGTSGRIDTQYF. The CDR3, as DNA: TGTGCCAGCGGGACTAGCGGGAGAATAGATACGCAGTATTTT.

CDR3 loop: CARSLRGRPGTAESQPQHF. CDR3 bases: TGTGCCAGAAGCTTGAGGGGGCGGCCCGGGACAGCGGAATCCCAGCCCCAGCATTTT. The chain couples TRBV5-3 to TRBJ1-5, with 7 bases matching TRBD1. TRBV5-3 qualifies as an ORF whose function is uncertain. The CDR3 runs to 19 residues. V trimming: 1 base; J trimming: 7 bases; junction bases outside the gene matches: 20.

V gene TRBV6-5 combines with J gene TRBJ1-2; 7 bases are a match to TRBD1. The germline V gene has CDR1 MNHEY and CDR2 SVGAGI. The J segment lost 3 bases and the V segment lost 5 bases, leaving 6 bases of the junction unmatched. The CDR3 sequence is 14 residues long. CDR3 sequence reads: CASSHVDRDYGYTF. The DNA of the CDR3 is TGTGCCAGCAGTCATGTCGACAGGGACTATGGCTACACCTTC.

This CDR3 is CASSHRGYEQYF. CDR3 in DNA: TGTGCCAGCTCCCACAGGGGTTACGAGCAGTACTTC. The chain joins TRBV6-1 to TRBJ2-7, with 7 bases identical to TRBD1. CDR3 size: 12 residues. Germline CDR1 is MNHNS and CDR2 is SASEGT. The V gene end was trimmed by 8 bases and the J gene end by 4 bases; junction bases not matched to a gene: 5.

This clone was seen a handful of times. This chain connects TRBV27 to TRBJ1-1; no definite D call. Deletions cut 4 bases from V and 3 bases from J, with 12 bases between. Germline CDR1 MNHEY, CDR2 SMNVEV (reference sequence). The CDR3 is 14 residues long. This CDR3 is CASSSVSGHTEAFF. CDR3 DNA: TGTGCCAGCAGTTCAGTGTCGGGTCACACTGAAGCTTTCTTT.

The rearrangement joins TRBV30 to TRBJ1-3; D uncertain. This CDR3 region has 14 residues. Germline V gives CDR1 GTSNPN, CDR2 SVGIG (reference sequence). V lost 2 bases and J lost 4, with 12 bases in between. CDR3 in amino acids: CAWSIWTRGNTIYF. The CDR3 nucleotides read TGTGCCTGGAGTATCTGGACCAGGGGAAACACCATATATTTT.

The rearrangement uses TRBV7-7 and TRBJ1-6; unclear D gene. The CDR3 is 17 amino acids. The V end lost 5 bases, the J end lost 3 bases, and 17 bases lay between the germline ends. Germline V gene sequence: CDR1 SSHAT, CDR2 FNYEAQ (reference sequence). CDR3 in amino acids: CASSPSPARRYNSPLHF. In DNA, the CDR3 is TGTGCCAGCAGCCCCTCCCCGGCCAGGCGCTATAATTCACCCCTCCACTTT.

To note about this clone: This sample includes further DNA sequences coding for the same CDR3. This rearrangement joins TRBV4-1 to TRBJ2-6; D gene unclear. The CDR3 runs to 17 residues. The ends were cut back, 5 bases at V and 0 bases at J, with 14 bases in the middle. Per the germline V gene, CDR1 is MGHRA and CDR2 is YSYEKL. CDR3 coding DNA: TGCGCCAGCAGCTACGATAGCCCCCTCTCTGGGGCCAACGTCCTGACTTTC. Translated: CASSYDSPLSGANVLTF.

This rearrangement joins TRBV5-4 to TRBJ2-1; D remains ambiguous. Deletions cut 4 bases from V and 5 bases from J, with 10 bases between. CDR3 length equals 13 residues. Per the germline V gene, CDR1 is SGHNT and CDR2 is YYREEE (reference sequence). CDR3 in DNA: TGTGCCAGCAGCACGATAATCAACAATGAGCAGTTCTTC. It translates to CASSTIINNEQFF.

The chain couples TRBV9 to TRBJ1-5; D is perhaps TRBD1 (5 bases). This CDR3 has 16 amino acids. The V end lost 7 bases, the J end lost 2 bases, and 19 bases lay between the germline ends. The germline gives CDR1 SGDLS, CDR2 YYNGEE. The CDR3 region has the DNA TGTGCCAGCGTCAGCCGAGCTCAGGGTTGCAATCAGCCCCAGCATTTT. Protein sequence: CASVSRAQGCNQPQHF.

The chain has TRBV6-1 and TRBJ2-5; 10 bases agree with TRBD1. The CDR3 spans 13 residues. Germline lookup yields CDR1 MNHNS and CDR2 SASEGT. Trimming at V came to 5 bases and at J to 4 bases, leaving 1 base not matched to a gene. The CDR3 sequence is CASSRDRGETQYF. For the CDR3, the DNA is TGTGCCAGCAGTAGGGACAGGGGAGAGACCCAGTACTTC.

The V gene is TRBV4-1, the J gene TRBJ1-6; D unclear. This CDR3 region has 14 residues. Germline CDR1 is MGHRA and CDR2 is YSYEKL. Trimming cost V 1 base and J 9 bases, with 10 bases left between them. The CDR3 loop reads CASSQGTGGSPLHF. The CDR3 nucleotides are TGCGCCAGCAGCCAAGGGACGGGCGGTTCACCCCTCCACTTT.

V is TRBV20-1 and J is TRBJ1-1; D unclear. The germline V gene has CDR1 DFQATT and CDR2 SNEGSKA (reference sequence). Trimming stripped 0 bases from V and 7 bases from J, with 6 bases between. This CDR3 spans 11 amino acids. Here the CDR3 DNA reads TGCAGTGCTAGAGACAGGCATGAAGCTTTCTTT. As protein: CSARDRHEAFF.

V usage is TRBV5-4 and J usage is TRBJ2-2; D remains ambiguous. Trimming removed 0 bases at V and 6 bases at J, with 6 bases between. CDR3 length equals 13 residues. Per the germline V gene, CDR1 is SGHNT and CDR2 is YYREEE (reference sequence). The CDR3 DNA reads as TGTGCCAGCAGCTTGGTGTCCGCCGGGGAGCTGTTTTTT. Amino acid sequence: CASSLVSAGELFF.

The CDR3 is CASRDRQETQYF. The DNA for the CDR3 is TGTGCCAGTCGGGACAGGCAAGAGACCCAGTACTTC. V and J are TRBV10-3 and TRBJ2-5; 8 bases match TRBD1. The ends lost 10 bases at V and 2 bases at J; junction bases unmatched: 3. CDR3 length: 12 residues. Germline-derived CDR1 and CDR2 are ENHRY and SYGVKD.

As DNA, the CDR3 is TGTGCCAGCAGCCACCGGACAGGAGGTGAGCAGTTCTTC. Its protein is CASSHRTGGEQFF. This rearrangement joins TRBV11-3 to TRBJ2-1; 7 bases fit TRBD1. Germline loops: CDR1 SGHNT, CDR2 YENEEA. The V and J ends lost 5 bases and 9 bases, in that order; junction bases with no gene match: 7. The CDR3 is 13 amino acids.

As DNA, the CDR3 is TGCGCCAGCAGTGGGGGGACAGGGGGCTTTGGCGAGCAGTACTTC. As protein: CASSGGTGGFGEQYF. The chain recombines TRBV5-1 with TRBJ2-7; TRBD1 matches 12 bases. The CDR3 consists of 15 residues. The germline gives CDR1 SGHRS, CDR2 YFSETQ. Trimming at V came to 5 bases and at J to 6 bases, leaving 9 bases not matched to a gene. Full variable domain (missing parts from reference TRBV5-1 and TRBJ2-7): KAGVTQTPRYLIKTRGQQVTLSCSPISGHRSVSWYQQTPGQGLQFLFEYFSETQRNKGNFPGRFSGRQFSNSRSEMNVSTLELGDSALYLCASSGGTGGFGEQYFGPGTRLTVT.

The chain combines TRBV6-5 with TRBJ1-4; D gene unclear. Germline assignment: CDR1 MNHEY and CDR2 SVGAGI. The CDR3 covers 13 residues. With 5 bases removed from V and 5 bases from J, the gap between germline ends came to 9 bases. The chain's CDR3 is CASSTGRNEKLFF. The DNA for the CDR3 is TGTGCCAGCAGTACCGGACGAAATGAAAAACTGTTTTTT.

The J gene is TRBJ2-3, the V gene TRBV18; D might be TRBD2 (5 bases). The CDR3 contains 16 residues. V lost 5 bases to trimming and J lost 0 bases, with 15 bases between them. CDR1 is KGHSH and CDR2 is LQKENI in the germline V gene. This CDR3 reads CASSSGPPGSTDTQYF. In DNA, the CDR3 is TGTGCCAGCTCATCGGGCCCCCCGGGGAGCACAGATACGCAGTATTTT.

The rearrangement joins TRBV25-1 to TRBJ2-1; D may be TRBD1 (5 bases). The germline CDR1 and CDR2 sequences are MGHDK and SYGVNS. Trimming removed 8 bases at V and 7 bases at J, with 12 bases between. The CDR3 is 12 residues long. CDR3 loop: CASGAARNEQFF. CDR3 nucleotides: TGTGCCAGCGGGGCAGCGAGGAATGAGCAGTTCTTC. The complete variable domain, with remaining parts taken from reference TRBV25-1 and TRBJ2-1, reads EADIYQTPRYLVIGTGKKITLECSQTMGHDKMYWYQQDPGMELHLIHYSYGVNSTEKGDLSSESTVSRIRTEHFPLTLESARPSHTSQYLCASGAARNEQFFGPGTRLTVL.